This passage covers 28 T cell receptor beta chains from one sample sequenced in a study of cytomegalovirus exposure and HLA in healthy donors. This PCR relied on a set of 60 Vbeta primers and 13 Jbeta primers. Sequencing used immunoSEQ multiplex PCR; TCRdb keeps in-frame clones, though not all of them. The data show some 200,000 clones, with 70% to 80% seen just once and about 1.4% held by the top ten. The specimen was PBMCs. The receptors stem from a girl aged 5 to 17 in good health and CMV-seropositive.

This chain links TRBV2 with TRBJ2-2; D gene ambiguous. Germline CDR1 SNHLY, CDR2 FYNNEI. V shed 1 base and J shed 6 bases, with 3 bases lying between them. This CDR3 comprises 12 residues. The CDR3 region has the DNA TGTGCCAGCAGTGAAGGAGCCGGGGAGCTGTTTTTT. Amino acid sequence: CASSEGAGELFF.

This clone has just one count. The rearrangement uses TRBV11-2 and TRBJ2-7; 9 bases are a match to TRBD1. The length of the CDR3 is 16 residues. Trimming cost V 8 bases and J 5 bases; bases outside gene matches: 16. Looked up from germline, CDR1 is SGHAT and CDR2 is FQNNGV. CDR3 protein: CASYPGQGTHLDEQYF. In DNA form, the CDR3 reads TGTGCCAGCTACCCAGGACAGGGGACCCATTTGGACGAGCAGTACTTC.

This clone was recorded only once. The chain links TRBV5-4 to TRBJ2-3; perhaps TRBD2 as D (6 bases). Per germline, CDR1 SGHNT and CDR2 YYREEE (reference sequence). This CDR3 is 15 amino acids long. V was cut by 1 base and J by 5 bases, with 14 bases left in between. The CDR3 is CASSLLDGEEDTQYF. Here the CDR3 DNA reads TGTGCCAGCAGCTTGCTCGACGGGGAGGAAGATACGCAGTATTTT.

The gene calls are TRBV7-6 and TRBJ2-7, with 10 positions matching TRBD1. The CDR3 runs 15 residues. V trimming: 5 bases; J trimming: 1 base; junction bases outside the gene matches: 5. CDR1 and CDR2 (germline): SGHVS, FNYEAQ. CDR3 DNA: TGTGCCAGCAGCCTCGGGACAGGGGCGTCCTACGAGCAGTACTTC. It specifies CASSLGTGASYEQYF.

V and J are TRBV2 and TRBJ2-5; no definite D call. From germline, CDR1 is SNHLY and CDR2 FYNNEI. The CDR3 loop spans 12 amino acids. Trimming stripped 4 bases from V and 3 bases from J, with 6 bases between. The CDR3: CASSVSEETQYF. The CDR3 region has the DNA TGTGCCAGCAGTGTCAGTGAAGAGACCCAGTACTTC.

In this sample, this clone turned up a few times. The CDR3 nucleotides read TGTGCCAGCAGCTTAGAGAGGGAGCAGTACTTC. It yields the protein CASSLEREQYF. The chain has TRBV7-2 and TRBJ2-7; D uncertain. V gave up 1 base and J gave up 7 bases, with 5 bases separating them. CDR3 size: 11 residues. Germline CDR1 SGHTA, CDR2 FQGNSA.

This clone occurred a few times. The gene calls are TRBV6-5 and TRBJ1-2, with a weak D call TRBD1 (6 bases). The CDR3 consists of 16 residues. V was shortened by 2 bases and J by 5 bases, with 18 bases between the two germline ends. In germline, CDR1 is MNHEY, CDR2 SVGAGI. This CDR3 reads CASSYENTGTTYGYTF. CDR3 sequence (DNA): TGTGCCAGCAGTTACGAAAATACCGGGACAACATATGGCTACACCTTC.

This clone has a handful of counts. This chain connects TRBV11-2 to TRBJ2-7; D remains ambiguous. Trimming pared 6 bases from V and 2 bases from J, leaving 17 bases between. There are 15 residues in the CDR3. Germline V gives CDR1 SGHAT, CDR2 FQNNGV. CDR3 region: CASRIEALTAYEQYF. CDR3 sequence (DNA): TGTGCCAGCAGGATTGAGGCCTTGACGGCCTACGAGCAGTACTTC. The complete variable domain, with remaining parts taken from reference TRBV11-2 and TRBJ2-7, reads EAGVAQSPRYKIIEKRQSVAFWCNPISGHATLYWYQQILGQGPKLLIQFQNNGVVDDSQLPKDRFSAERLKGVDSTLKIQPAKLEDSAVYLCASRIEALTAYEQYFGPGTRLTVT.

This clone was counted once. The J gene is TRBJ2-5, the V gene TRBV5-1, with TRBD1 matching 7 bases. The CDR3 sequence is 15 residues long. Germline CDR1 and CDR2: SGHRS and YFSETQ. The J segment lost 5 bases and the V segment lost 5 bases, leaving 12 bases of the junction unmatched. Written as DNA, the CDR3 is TGCGCCAGCAGGAAGACAGGGCCCTCGTGGGAGACCCAGTACTTC. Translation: CASRKTGPSWETQYF. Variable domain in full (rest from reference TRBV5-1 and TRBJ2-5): KAGVTQTPRYLIKTRGQQVTLSCSPISGHRSVSWYQQTPGQGLQFLFEYFSETQRNKGNFPGRFSGRQFSNSRSEMNVSTLELGDSALYLCASRKTGPSWETQYFGPGTRLLVL.

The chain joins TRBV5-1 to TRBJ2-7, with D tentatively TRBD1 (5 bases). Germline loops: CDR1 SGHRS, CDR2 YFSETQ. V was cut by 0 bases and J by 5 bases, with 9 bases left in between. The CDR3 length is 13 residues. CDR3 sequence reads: CASSLGQLNEQYF. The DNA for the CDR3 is TGCGCCAGCAGCTTGGGACAGCTGAACGAGCAGTACTTC.

The CDR3 DNA reads as TGTGCCAGCAGTGAATCGTACTCTGGGGCCAACGTCCTGACTTTC. It is translated as CASSESYSGANVLTF. The chain has TRBV25-1 and TRBJ2-6; D remains ambiguous. V was pared by 1 base and J by 0 bases, with 4 bases between. CDR1 and CDR2 from the germline V gene are MGHDK and SYGVNS. CDR3 size: 15 residues.

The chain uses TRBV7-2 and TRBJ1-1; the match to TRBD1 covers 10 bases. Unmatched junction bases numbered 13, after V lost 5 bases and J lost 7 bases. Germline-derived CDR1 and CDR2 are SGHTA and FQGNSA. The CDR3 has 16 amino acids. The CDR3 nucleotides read TGTGCCAGCAGCGCCCGGGACAGGGGTTTCAATGGTGAAGCTTTCTTT. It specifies CASSARDRGFNGEAFF.

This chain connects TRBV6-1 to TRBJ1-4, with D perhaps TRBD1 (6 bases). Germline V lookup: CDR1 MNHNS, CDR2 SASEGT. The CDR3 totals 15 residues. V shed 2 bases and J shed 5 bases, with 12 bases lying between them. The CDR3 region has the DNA TGTGCCAGCAGTGAACGGGGACAATTAAATGAAAAACTGTTTTTT. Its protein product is CASSERGQLNEKLFF.

CDR3 sequence reads: CASSLGTGNYGYTF. CDR3 in DNA: TGTGCCAGCAGCTTAGGGACGGGAAACTATGGCTACACCTTC. The chain carries TRBV7-9 and TRBJ1-2, with unresolved D. The CDR3 covers 14 residues. Germline values: CDR1 SEHNR, CDR2 FQNEAQ (reference sequence). V was trimmed by 1 base and J by 2 bases, leaving 8 bases between them.

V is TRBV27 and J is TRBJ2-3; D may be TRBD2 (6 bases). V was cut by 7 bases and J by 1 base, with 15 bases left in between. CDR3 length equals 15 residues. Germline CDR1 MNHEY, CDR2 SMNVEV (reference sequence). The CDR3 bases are TGTGCCAGCACTAAAGACCCTAGCGGCACAGATACGCAGTATTTT. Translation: CASTKDPSGTDTQYF.

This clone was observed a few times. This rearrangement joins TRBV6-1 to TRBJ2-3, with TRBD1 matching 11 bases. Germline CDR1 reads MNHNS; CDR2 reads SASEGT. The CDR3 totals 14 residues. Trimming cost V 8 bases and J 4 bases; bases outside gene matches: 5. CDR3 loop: CASGPGQGADTQYF. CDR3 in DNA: TGTGCCAGCGGGCCGGGACAGGGGGCAGATACGCAGTATTTT.

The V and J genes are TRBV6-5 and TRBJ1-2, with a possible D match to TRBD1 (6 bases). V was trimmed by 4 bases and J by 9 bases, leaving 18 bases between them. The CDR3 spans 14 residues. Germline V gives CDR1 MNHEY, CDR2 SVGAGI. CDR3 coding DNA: TGTGCCAGCAGTTCGCTTACAGGGATCCGGAGCTACACCTTC. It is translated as CASSSLTGIRSYTF.

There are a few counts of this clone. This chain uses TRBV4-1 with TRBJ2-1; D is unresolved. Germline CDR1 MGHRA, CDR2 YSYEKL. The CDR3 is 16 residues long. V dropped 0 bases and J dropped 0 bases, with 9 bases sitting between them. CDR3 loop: CASSQEVTASYNEQFF. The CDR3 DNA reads TGCGCCAGCAGCCAAGAGGTAACAGCCTCCTACAATGAGCAGTTCTTC.

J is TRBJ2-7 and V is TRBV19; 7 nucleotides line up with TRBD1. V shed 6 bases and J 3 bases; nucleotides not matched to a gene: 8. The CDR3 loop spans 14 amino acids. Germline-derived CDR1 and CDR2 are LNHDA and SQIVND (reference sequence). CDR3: CASSMTGILYEQYF. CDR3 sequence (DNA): TGTGCCAGTAGCATGACAGGGATTCTCTACGAGCAGTACTTC.

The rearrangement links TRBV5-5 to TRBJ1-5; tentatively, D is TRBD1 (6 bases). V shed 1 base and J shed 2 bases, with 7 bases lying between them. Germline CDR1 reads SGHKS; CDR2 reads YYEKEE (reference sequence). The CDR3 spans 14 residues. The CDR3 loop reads CASSLRQGNQPQHF. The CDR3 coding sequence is TGTGCCAGCAGCTTGAGACAGGGCAATCAGCCCCAGCATTTT.

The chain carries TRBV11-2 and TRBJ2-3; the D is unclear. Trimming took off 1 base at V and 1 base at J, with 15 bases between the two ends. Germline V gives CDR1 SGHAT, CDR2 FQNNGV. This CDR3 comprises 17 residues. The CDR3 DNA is TGTGCCAGCAGCTTAGTTGTGGTACCAGAGGGCACAGATACGCAGTATTTT. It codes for CASSLVVVPEGTDTQYF. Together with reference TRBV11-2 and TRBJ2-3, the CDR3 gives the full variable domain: EAGVAQSPRYKIIEKRQSVAFWCNPISGHATLYWYQQILGQGPKLLIQFQNNGVVDDSQLPKDRFSAERLKGVDSTLKIQPAKLEDSAVYLCASSLVVVPEGTDTQYFGPGTRLTVL.

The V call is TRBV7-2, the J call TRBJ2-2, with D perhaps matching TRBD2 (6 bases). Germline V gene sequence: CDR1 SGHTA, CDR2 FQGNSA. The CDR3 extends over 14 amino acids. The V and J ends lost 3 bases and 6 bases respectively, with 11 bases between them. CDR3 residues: CASSFQGGAGELFF. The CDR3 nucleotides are TGTGCCAGCAGCTTCCAAGGAGGGGCCGGGGAGCTGTTTTTT.

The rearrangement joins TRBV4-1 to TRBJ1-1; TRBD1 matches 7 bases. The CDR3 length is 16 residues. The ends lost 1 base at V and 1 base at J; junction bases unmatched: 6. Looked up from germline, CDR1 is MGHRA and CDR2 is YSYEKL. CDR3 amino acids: CASSQGPRDRNTEAFF. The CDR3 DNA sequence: TGCGCCAGCAGCCAAGGTCCCCGGGACAGGAACACTGAAGCTTTCTTT.

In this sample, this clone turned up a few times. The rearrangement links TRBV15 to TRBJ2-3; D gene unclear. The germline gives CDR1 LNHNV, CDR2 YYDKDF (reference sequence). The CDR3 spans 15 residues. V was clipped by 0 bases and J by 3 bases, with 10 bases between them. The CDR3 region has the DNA TGTGCCACCAGCAGAGAACTATTGAATACAGATACGCAGTATTTT. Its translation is CATSRELLNTDTQYF.

The CDR3 reads CASSQEVGGQGYSPLHF. The CDR3 DNA is TGCGCCAGCAGCCAAGAGGTTGGAGGTCAGGGGTATTCACCCCTCCACTTT. The chain uses TRBV4-3 and TRBJ1-6; D is possibly TRBD1 (6 bases). The germline CDR1 and CDR2 sequences are LGHNA and YSLEER. This CDR3 is 17 amino acids long. The V end was cut by 0 bases, the J end by 8 bases, with 17 bases between.

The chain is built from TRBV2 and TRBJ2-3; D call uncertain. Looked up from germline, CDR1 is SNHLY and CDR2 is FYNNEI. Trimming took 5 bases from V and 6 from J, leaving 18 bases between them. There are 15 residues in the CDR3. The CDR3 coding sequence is TGTGCCAGCAGTCCCCGGGTCCTCCAGCCGGATACGCAGTATTTT. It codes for CASSPRVLQPDTQYF.

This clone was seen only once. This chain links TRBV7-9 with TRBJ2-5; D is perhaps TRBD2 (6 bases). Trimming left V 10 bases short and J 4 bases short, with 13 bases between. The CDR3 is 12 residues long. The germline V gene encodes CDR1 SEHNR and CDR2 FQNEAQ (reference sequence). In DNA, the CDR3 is TGTGCCACTGGCGGGGTTGGAGAGACCCAGTACTTC. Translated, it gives CATGGVGETQYF.

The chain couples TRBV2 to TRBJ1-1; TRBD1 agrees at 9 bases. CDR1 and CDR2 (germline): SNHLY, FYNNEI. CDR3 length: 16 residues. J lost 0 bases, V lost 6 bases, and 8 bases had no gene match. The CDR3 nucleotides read TGTGCCAGCAGGTCCGGGACAGGGAGAATGAACACTGAAGCTTTCTTT. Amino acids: CASRSGTGRMNTEAFF.